This TCR beta chain was identified during a study of cytomegalovirus exposure and HLA in healthy donors. CDR3 length: 14 amino acids. The V gene's germline CDR1 is SGDLS and CDR2 YYNGEE. Trimming took 2 bases from V and 4 from J; bases not matched to a gene: 2. On this clone: What it recognizes is unknown.

60 Vbeta and 13 Jbeta primers were used in PCR. Repertoires were generated with immunoSEQ multiplex PCR, while TCRdb's copy carries only in-frame clones and drops some. The sample holds 100,000 or so clones, nearly 80% seen once. Regarding the study as a whole: A later analysis appeared to link common viral pathogens to several of the most significant clusters. High sensitivity and specificity were reportedly achieved when the classifier diagnosed cytomegalovirus status. The later analysis indicated that the majority of CMV-associated TCR beta chains appeared HLA-restricted.

The chain carries TRBV9 and TRBJ2-3, with TRBD1 matching 9 bases. The receptor was isolated from a woman between 40 and 50 years old in good health and CMV-seropositive. The specimen sequenced was PBMCs. The CDR3 sequence is CASSVGQGSDTQYF. The CDR3 bases are TGTGCCAGCAGCGTGGGACAGGGATCAGATACGCAGTATTTT. Full variable domain (rest looked up from reference TRBV9 and TRBJ2-3): DSGVTQTPKHLITATGQRVTLRCSPRSGDLSVYWYQQSLDQGLQFLIQYYNGEERAKGNILERFSAQQFPDLHSELNLSSLELGDSALYFCASSVGQGSDTQYFGPGTRLTVL.